The 25 T cell receptor beta chains below come from one sample, sequenced in a study of blood T cells in healthy people across ages. The second PCR ran 7 to 11 cycles with a sample-barcoded 5' primer and J-beta primers. TCRdb re-analysed the 5' RACE reads in MiXCR, keeping a single row per CDR3 protein. There are about 1.4 million distinct CDR3 sequences in the sample; roughly 64% occur only once, and more than 6% lies in the top ten. Specimen: blood. These receptors all come from a man aged 18-30 years in good health.

This clonotype has just a few counts. This chain links TRBV7-2 with TRBJ2-3, with 13 bases fitting TRBD2. The germline gives CDR1 SGHTA, CDR2 FQGNSA. The CDR3 covers 17 residues. The V segment lost 5 bases and the J segment 3 bases; nucleotides outside the gene matches: 8. CDR3 DNA: TGTGCCAGCAGCCTGAGATCGGGACTAGCGGGAACAGATACGCAGTATTTT. Translated, it gives CASSLRSGLAGTDTQYF. The whole variable domain, filled in from reference TRBV7-2 and TRBJ2-3, reads GAGVSQSPSNKVTEKGKDVELRCDPISGHTALYWYRQSLGQGLEFLIYFQGNSAPDKSGLPSDRFSAERTGGSVSTLTIQRTQQEDSAVYLCASSLRSGLAGTDTQYFGPGTRLTVL.

CDR3 bases: TGTGCCAGCAGCCCTGGGACAGACATGAACACTGAAGCTTTCTTT. Encoded protein: CASSPGTDMNTEAFF. J is TRBJ1-1 and V is TRBV4-2; 7 bases align to TRBD1. CDR1 LGHNA and CDR2 YNFKEQ come from the germline V gene. This CDR3 has 15 amino acids. After removal of 4 bases from V and 0 bases from J, the junction contained 5 bases not matched to a gene.

This clonotype has just one count. J is TRBJ2-5 and V is TRBV7-8; TRBD1 aligns across 7 bases. CDR1 and CDR2 (germline): SGHVS, FQNEAQ. The CDR3 length is 16 residues. J lost 3 bases, V lost 7 bases, and 14 bases had no gene match. The CDR3, as DNA: TGTGCCAGCACTACCAATCCGGGACAGAAGAAAGAGACCCAGTACTTC. Translated: CASTTNPGQKKETQYF.

The rearrangement links TRBV20-1 to TRBJ2-3; tentatively, D is TRBD2 (7 bases). Germline V gene sequence: CDR1 DFQATT, CDR2 SNEGSKA (reference sequence). Trimming removed 6 bases at V and 1 base at J, with 17 bases between. The CDR3 is 15 amino acids. CDR3 sequence: CSAPAYGGRTDTQYF. CDR3 nucleotides: TGCAGTGCGCCCGCGTACGGGGGGCGCACAGATACGCAGTATTTT.

This clonotype was detected a few times. The chain has TRBV7-9 and TRBJ2-1, with unresolved D. The CDR3 consists of 10 residues. Trimming took off 6 bases at V and 6 bases at J, with 3 bases between the two ends. Per the germline V gene, CDR1 is SEHNR and CDR2 is FQNEAQ (reference sequence). CDR3 in DNA: TGTGCCAGCAGTATCAATGAGCAGTTCTTC. This sequence encodes CASSINEQFF. The entire variable domain, with the rest obtained from reference TRBV7-9 and TRBJ2-1, is as follows: DTGVSQNPRHKITKRGQNVTFRCDPISEHNRLYWYRQTLGQGPEFLTYFQNEAQLEKSRLLSDRFSAERPKGSFSTLEIQRTEQGDSAMYLCASSINEQFFGPGTRLTVL.

As for this clonotype: A read error may produce the germline difference seen at one junction end. The chain employs TRBV7-2 and TRBJ2-1; 7 positions agree with TRBD2. This CDR3 comprises 15 residues. Germline V lookup: CDR1 SGHTA, CDR2 FQGNSA. CDR3 in DNA: TGTGCCAACAGCTTAGAGGGAGGGCAGTTCAATGAGCAGTTCTTC. This codes for CANSLEGGQFNEQFF.

This chain links TRBV27 with TRBJ2-7; 7 bases fit TRBD2. V shed 5 bases and J 0 bases; nucleotides not matched to a gene: 13. The CDR3 covers 17 residues. Germline V gene data show CDR1 as MNHEY and CDR2 as SMNVEV (reference sequence). CDR3 in DNA: TGTGCCAGCAGTCGGACGCACGGCGGGAGTTTCTCCTACGAGCAGTACTTC. This codes for CASSRTHGGSFSYEQYF.

This clonotype was seen once. The chain carries TRBV12-3 or TRBV12-4 and TRBJ2-1; TRBD2 matches 7 bases. The CDR3 is 14 amino acids. J lost 6 bases, V lost 6 bases, and 8 bases had no gene match. CDR3 in DNA: TGTGCCAGCAGAATGACTAGCAGAGGCAATGAGCAGTTCTTC. Translation gives CASRMTSRGNEQFF.

V usage is TRBV9 and J usage is TRBJ2-1, with D perhaps TRBD1 (6 bases). Trimming stripped 3 bases from V and 0 bases from J, with 13 bases between. There are 16 residues in the CDR3. The germline V gene encodes CDR1 SGDLS and CDR2 YYNGEE. In nucleotides, the CDR3 is TGTGCCAGCAGCGAAACAGGGCATAGCTCCTACAATGAGCAGTTCTTC. It codes for CASSETGHSSYNEQFF.

This clonotype was seen a handful of times. The chain joins TRBV20-1 to TRBJ2-1, with 8 bases lining up with TRBD2. This CDR3 is built from 17 residues. The germline CDR1 and CDR2 sequences are DFQATT and SNEGSKA (reference sequence). V lost 6 bases and J lost 8; bases outside the gene matches: 21. Written as DNA, the CDR3 is TGCAGTGCGAGGTCCCCCGGACTAGCCGGAACTGCGGATGAGCAGTTCTTC. Its protein product is CSARSPGLAGTADEQFF.

This clonotype was detected a few times. The chain links TRBV12-3 or TRBV12-4 to TRBJ2-1; 9 bases fit TRBD2. V trimming: 1 base; J trimming: 8 bases; junction bases outside the gene matches: 6. CDR3 length equals 15 residues. CDR3 loop: CASSLGTSVGYEQFF. In DNA, the CDR3 is TGTGCCAGCAGTTTAGGGACTAGCGTTGGGTATGAGCAGTTCTTC.

The table lists this clonotype with a few counts. The genes are TRBV4-1 and TRBJ2-7; 8 nucleotides agree with TRBD2. The junction had 3 bases not matched to a gene; V was cut back by 1 base and J by 4 bases. Germline lookup yields CDR1 MGHRA and CDR2 YSYEKL. This CDR3 is built from 14 residues. The CDR3 DNA follows: TGCGCCAGCAGCCAAGTGGCTAGCGGGTACGAGCAGTACTTC. The encoded protein is CASSQVASGYEQYF.

The genes are TRBV20-1 and TRBJ2-1; unclear D gene. The germline gives CDR1 DFQATT, CDR2 SNEGSKA (reference sequence). This CDR3 spans 12 amino acids. The V and J ends lost 1 base and 9 bases respectively, with 10 bases between them. The DNA for the CDR3 is TGCAGTGCTAGAGTTACGGGTGGTGAGCAGTTCTTC. Its translation is CSARVTGGEQFF.

This clonotype has ten or more counts. The chain recombines TRBV5-1 with TRBJ2-7; 9 bases are shared with TRBD2. V gave up 3 bases and J gave up 5 bases; unmatched junction bases: 6. This CDR3 is built from 14 residues. CDR1 and CDR2 from the germline V gene are SGHRS and YFSETQ. The CDR3 region has the DNA TGCGCCAGCAGCTCCTGGACTAGCGCCGACGAGCAGTACTTC. This sequence encodes CASSSWTSADEQYF. The complete variable domain, with remaining parts taken from reference TRBV5-1 and TRBJ2-7, reads KAGVTQTPRYLIKTRGQQVTLSCSPISGHRSVSWYQQTPGQGLQFLFEYFSETQRNKGNFPGRFSGRQFSNSRSEMNVSTLELGDSALYLCASSSWTSADEQYFGPGTRLTVT.

The chain links TRBV7-9 to TRBJ2-3, with 13 bases that match TRBD2. The junction had 6 bases not matched to a gene; V was cut back by 3 bases and J by 6 bases. The CDR3 has 16 residues. Germline V gene data show CDR1 as SEHNR and CDR2 as FQNEAQ (reference sequence). CDR3 in amino acids: CASSLGLAGSSDTQYF. In DNA form, the CDR3 reads TGTGCCAGCAGCTTGGGACTAGCGGGATCAAGTGATACGCAGTATTTT. The whole variable domain, filled in from reference TRBV7-9 and TRBJ2-3, reads DTGVSQNPRHKITKRGQNVTFRCDPISEHNRLYWYRQTLGQGPEFLTYFQNEAQLEKSRLLSDRFSAERPKGSFSTLEIQRTEQGDSAMYLCASSLGLAGSSDTQYFGPGTRLTVL.

The rearrangement uses TRBV4-1 and TRBJ2-5, with 7 bases aligning to TRBD2. The last part of the DNA fits TRBJ2-7 better; the J call may be wrong. This CDR3 contains 15 residues. The germline V gene encodes CDR1 MGHRA and CDR2 YSYEKL. The CDR3 bases are TGCGCCAGCAGCCAACGGGGCGGGGGTCCCTACGAGCAGTACTTC. Its translation is CASSQRGGGPYEQYF.

The gene calls are TRBV6-5 and TRBJ2-1, with D unresolved. The germline V gene has CDR1 MNHEY and CDR2 SVGAGI. The V end was cut by 0 bases, the J end by 1 base, with 16 bases between. CDR3 length: 18 amino acids. CDR3 in DNA: TGTGCCAGCAGTTACTCGAAAGGGCTAGTCGGTTCCTACAATGAGCAGTTCTTC. It is translated as CASSYSKGLVGSYNEQFF.

The genes are TRBV30 and TRBJ2-4; no clear D. V shed 3 bases and J shed 6 bases, with 18 bases lying between them. The length of the CDR3 is 15 residues. Germline V gives CDR1 GTSNPN, CDR2 SVGIG (reference sequence). The CDR3 DNA reads as TGTGCCTGGAGCCGTGAGATACTTAGAGGAAACATTCAGTACTTC. It specifies CAWSREILRGNIQYF.

The V gene is TRBV5-1, the J gene TRBJ2-5; 9 nucleotides agree with TRBD2. With the DNA end fitting TRBJ2-7 better, the J assignment may be wrong. CDR1 is SGHRS and CDR2 is YFSETQ in the germline V gene. This CDR3 comprises 16 residues. The CDR3: CASSLMEAGGPDEQYF. CDR3 DNA sequence: TGCGCCAGCAGCTTGATGGAGGCGGGAGGGCCCGACGAGCAGTACTTC.

The chain carries TRBV10-3 and TRBJ1-4; the match to TRBD1 covers 9 bases. This CDR3 spans 14 amino acids. Unmatched junction bases numbered 5, after V lost 4 bases and J lost 8 bases. CDR1 is ENHRY, CDR2 SYGVKD, per germline. CDR3 amino acids: CAISGDRAREKLFF. The CDR3, as DNA: TGTGCCATCAGTGGGGACAGGGCACGAGAAAAACTGTTTTTT.

The rearrangement joins TRBV20-1 to TRBJ2-3; D is ambiguous. Trimming stripped 4 bases from V and 2 bases from J, with 7 bases between. This CDR3 contains 12 residues. Germline-derived CDR1 and CDR2 are DFQATT and SNEGSKA (reference sequence). The CDR3 spells CSANPDTDTQYF. Here the CDR3 DNA reads TGCAGTGCTAACCCGGACACAGATACGCAGTATTTT.

V usage is TRBV29-1 and J usage is TRBJ2-5; D possibly corresponds to TRBD1 (6 bases). V lost 7 bases and J 11 bases, leaving 23 bases between the germline ends. CDR1 SQVTM and CDR2 ANQGSEA come from the germline V gene. CDR3 length: 13 residues. The DNA for the CDR3 is TGCAGCGCTGTGAACCTGGGGGCGGGTGAGCAGTACTTC. As protein: CSAVNLGAGEQYF.

This clonotype was seen once. This chain uses TRBV6-5 with TRBJ1-2; D is unresolved. The CDR3 spans 11 residues. The V gene lost 10 bases and the J gene lost 0 bases, with 6 bases spanning the gap. Germline loops: CDR1 MNHEY, CDR2 SVGAGI. CDR3 amino acids: CATATNYGYTF. Here the CDR3 DNA reads TGTGCCACTGCTACTAACTATGGCTACACCTTC.

This clonotype appeared a single time. This sequence joins TRBV6-5 and TRBJ2-1; 7 nucleotides agree with TRBD1. The CDR3 extends over 12 amino acids. Per the germline V gene, CDR1 is MNHEY and CDR2 is SVGAGI. With V trimmed by 8 bases and J by 9 bases, 7 bases remained unmatched. The DNA for the CDR3 is TGTGCCAGCGAACAGGGGAACGGTGAGCAGTTCTTC. Encoded protein: CASEQGNGEQFF.

The rearrangement joins TRBV3-1 to TRBJ2-6; the D gene is possibly TRBD1 (6 bases). The germline CDR1 and CDR2 sequences are LGHDT and YNNKEL (reference sequence). The CDR3 contains 19 residues. Trimming removed 3 bases from V and 0 bases from J, with 18 bases in between. CDR3: CASSQGPDRIFSGANVLTF. The CDR3 bases are TGTGCCAGCAGCCAGGGGCCCGACAGGATATTCTCTGGGGCCAACGTCCTGACTTTC.